The rows below give T cell receptor beta chains drawn from one sample of a study of identical twins' blood T cells. TCRdb called the 5' RACE reads again in MiXCR, with one record for every CDR3 protein. The sample yields roughly 380,000 distinct CDR3 sequences, roughly 31% seen once. The sequenced material came from PBMCs. The origin of the receptors is a woman aged 18 to 50 in good health. The CDR3 runs from the conserved cysteine through the conserved F or W. The order of the fields is V gene, D gene, J gene, clone size, CDR3 protein, CDR3 DNA. A D gene is named only where the DNA matches it firmly. Part of the rows lack a size; the others show once, few, many or a class for expanded clones.

v_gene: TRBV20-1
d_gene: NA
j_gene: TRBJ2-3
abundance: few
CDR3aa: CSAIRLSADTQYF
CDR3nt: TGCAGTGCTATCCGACTAAGTGCCGATACGCAGTATTTT

v_gene: TRBV20-1
d_gene: TRBD2
j_gene: TRBJ2-1
abundance: many
CDR3aa: CSARGTSGRYNEQFF
CDR3nt: TGCAGTGCTAGAGGGACTAGCGGGAGGTACAATGAGCAGTTCTTC

v_gene: TRBV18
d_gene: NA
j_gene: TRBJ1-6
abundance: NA
CDR3aa: CASSPGGNSPLHF
CDR3nt: TGTGCCAGCTCACCGGGGGGAAATTCACCCCTCCACTTT

v_gene: TRBV6-5
d_gene: TRBD2
j_gene: TRBJ2-1
abundance: NA
CDR3aa: CASSGAGVVSYNEQFF
CDR3nt: TGTGCCAGCAGTGGGGCGGGAGTAGTCTCCTACAATGAGCAGTTCTTC

v_gene: TRBV20-1
d_gene: NA
j_gene: TRBJ1-6
abundance: NA
CDR3aa: CSARDPQFKGSPLHF
CDR3nt: TGCAGTGCTAGAGATCCCCAGTTCAAGGGTTCACCCCTCCACTTT

v_gene: TRBV7-6
d_gene: NA
j_gene: TRBJ1-5
abundance: few
CDR3aa: CASSLRGGVGQPQHF
CDR3nt: TGTGCCAGCAGCTTAAGAGGGGGTGTAGGTCAGCCCCAGCATTTT

v_gene: TRBV19
d_gene: NA
j_gene: TRBJ2-3
abundance: NA
CDR3aa: CASRFADTQYF
CDR3nt: TGTGCCAGTAGGTTCGCAGATACGCAGTATTTT

v_gene: TRBV7-7
d_gene: NA
j_gene: TRBJ1-3
abundance: few
CDR3aa: CASSLGPQASGNTIYF
CDR3nt: TGTGCCAGCAGCTTAGGCCCCCAGGCCTCTGGAAACACCATATATTTT

v_gene: TRBV20-1
d_gene: NA
j_gene: TRBJ2-1
abundance: NA
CDR3aa: CSARLWVGSWNEQFF
CDR3nt: TGCAGTGCTAGACTATGGGTGGGATCCTGGAATGAGCAGTTCTTC

v_gene: TRBV6-1
d_gene: TRBD1
j_gene: TRBJ2-2
abundance: NA
CDR3aa: CASSARGRGGELFF
CDR3nt: TGTGCCAGCAGTGCCAGGGGGCGCGGCGGGGAGCTGTTTTTT

v_gene: TRBV6-6
d_gene: NA
j_gene: TRBJ1-4
abundance: many
CDR3aa: CASSATNEKLFF
CDR3nt: TGTGCCAGCAGTGCAACTAATGAAAAACTGTTTTTT

v_gene: TRBV7-9
d_gene: NA
j_gene: TRBJ2-7
abundance: NA
CDR3aa: CASSLQGGSYEQYF
CDR3nt: TGTGCCAGCAGCTTACAGGGGGGAAGCTACGAGCAGTACTTC